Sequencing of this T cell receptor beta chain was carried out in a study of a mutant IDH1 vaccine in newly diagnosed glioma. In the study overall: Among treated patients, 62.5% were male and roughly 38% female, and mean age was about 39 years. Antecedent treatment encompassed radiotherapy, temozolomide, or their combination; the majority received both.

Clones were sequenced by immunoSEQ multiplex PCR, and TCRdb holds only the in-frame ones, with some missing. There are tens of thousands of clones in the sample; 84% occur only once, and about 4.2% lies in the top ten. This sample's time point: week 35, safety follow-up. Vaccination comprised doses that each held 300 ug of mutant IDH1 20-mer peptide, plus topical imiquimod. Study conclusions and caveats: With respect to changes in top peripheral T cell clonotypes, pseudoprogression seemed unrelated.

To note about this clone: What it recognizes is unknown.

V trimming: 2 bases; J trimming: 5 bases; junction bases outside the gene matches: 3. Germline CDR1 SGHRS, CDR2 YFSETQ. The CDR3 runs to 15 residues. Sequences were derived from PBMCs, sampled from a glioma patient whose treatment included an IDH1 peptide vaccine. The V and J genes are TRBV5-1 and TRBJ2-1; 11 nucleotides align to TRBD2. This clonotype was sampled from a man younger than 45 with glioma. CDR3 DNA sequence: TGCGCCAGCAGCTTTACTAGCGGGGGTAACAATGAGCAGTTCTTC. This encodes CASSFTSGGNNEQFF. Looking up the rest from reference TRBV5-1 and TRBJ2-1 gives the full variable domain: KAGVTQTPRYLIKTRGQQVTLSCSPISGHRSVSWYQQTPGQGLQFLFEYFSETQRNKGNFPGRFSGRQFSNSRSEMNVSTLELGDSALYLCASSFTSGGNNEQFFGPGTRLTVL.